A selection of T cell receptor beta chains follows, all from one sample in a study of blood T cell repertoires in COVID-19. Assay: immunoSEQ multiplex PCR; the TCRdb copy retains only in-frame clones and omits some. The sample includes a few hundred thousand clones, about 89% of them seen just once. The sample was PBMCs or T cells enriched from blood (not recorded which). The receptors were gathered from a woman between 40 and 50 years old who had recovered from COVID-19. CDR3s include the opening cysteine and the closing phenylalanine or tryptophan. The order of the fields is J gene, V gene, D gene, clone size, CDR3 DNA, CDR3 protein. A D gene is named only where the DNA matches it firmly. Some rows have no size entry. The others give once, few or many, or a class for an expanded clone.

J: TRBJ2-7; V: TRBV27; D: -; size: few; DNA: TGTGCCAGCAGGACGGACAGACCCTACGAGCAGTACTTC; CDR3: CASRTDRPYEQYF
J: TRBJ1-5; V: TRBV4-3; D: -; size: -; DNA: TGCGCCAGCAGCCAACAGGGCTCGAATCAGCCCCAGCATTTT; CDR3: CASSQQGSNQPQHF
J: TRBJ1-1; V: TRBV19; D: -; size: -; DNA: TGTGCCAGTAGTATAGATCCGGGGAGGGGGGAAGCTTTCTTT; CDR3: CASSIDPGRGEAFF
J: TRBJ2-7; V: TRBV4-1; D: TRBD2; size: -; DNA: TGCGCCAGCAGCCCGGGGACTAGCGGCTACGAGCAGTACTTC; CDR3: CASSPGTSGYEQYF
J: TRBJ2-7; V: TRBV9; D: -; size: once; DNA: TGTGCCAGCTGTCTCTACGAGCAGTACTTC; CDR3: CASCLYEQYF
J: TRBJ2-7; V: TRBV30; D: -; size: -; DNA: TGTGCCTGGAGTAGGGGTGAGAGCTACGAGCAGTACTTC; CDR3: CAWSRGESYEQYF
J: TRBJ1-1; V: TRBV27; D: -; size: -; DNA: TGTGCCAGCAGTTCCCCTGGGCAGGTGAACACTGAAGCTTTCTTT; CDR3: CASSSPGQVNTEAFF
J: TRBJ1-4; V: TRBV20-1; D: -; size: -; DNA: TGCAGTGCCTTATATGAAAAACTGTTTTTT; CDR3: CSALYEKLFF
J: TRBJ1-2; V: TRBV27; D: -; size: -; DNA: TGTGCCAGCAGTACACCCGTAGGGGGTCCTTCTTATGGCTACACCTTC; CDR3: CASSTPVGGPSYGYTF
J: TRBJ2-1; V: TRBV18; D: TRBD2; size: -; DNA: TGTGCCAGCTCACCACTGACGGGAGGGCTACTGGACAATGAGCAGTTCTTC; CDR3: CASSPLTGGLLDNEQFF
J: TRBJ2-1; V: TRBV28; D: TRBD2; size: -; DNA: TGTGCCAGCAGTTTCGCGGGAGGTTCCTACAATGAGCAGTTCTTC; CDR3: CASSFAGGSYNEQFF
J: TRBJ1-5; V: TRBV18; D: -; size: -; DNA: TGTGCCAGCTCACAGGGGAGCAATCAGCCCCAGCATTTT; CDR3: CASSQGSNQPQHF
J: TRBJ2-1; V: TRBV7-8; D: TRBD2; size: -; DNA: TGTGCCAGCAGCCCCCCGGGACTAGCGGGGGCCTACAATGAGCAGTTCTTC; CDR3: CASSPPGLAGAYNEQFF
J: TRBJ2-1; V: TRBV19; D: -; size: few; DNA: TGTGCCAGTAGAGTTGGCGGAAACTACAATGAGCAGTTCTTC; CDR3: CASRVGGNYNEQFF
J: TRBJ2-3; V: TRBV9; D: -; size: -; DNA: TGTGCCAGCAGCGTAGAGGGGTGGACAGATACGCAGTATTTT; CDR3: CASSVEGWTDTQYF
J: TRBJ1-5; V: TRBV12-3/TRBV12-4; D: -; size: -; DNA: TGTGCCAGCTCTGGGGAGGTACAGCCCCAGCATTTT; CDR3: CASSGEVQPQHF
J: TRBJ1-4; V: TRBV7-3; D: -; size: -; DNA: TGTGCCAGCAGCTTCGGGGTGGGGGAAAAACTGTTTTTT; CDR3: CASSFGVGEKLFF
J: TRBJ2-5; V: TRBV29-1; D: TRBD1; size: -; DNA: TGCAGCGTTGTTGGGACAGGGGTTGACCAAGAGACCCAGTACTTC; CDR3: CSVVGTGVDQETQYF
J: TRBJ1-3; V: TRBV4-1; D: -; size: -; DNA: TGCGCCAGCAGCCAAGATCGATCAGGGATCCGAAACACCATATATTTT; CDR3: CASSQDRSGIRNTIYF
J: TRBJ2-2; V: TRBV9; D: TRBD2; size: -; DNA: TGTGCCAGCAGCCCTAGCCTAGCGGGGGCCGGTATCGGGGAGCTGTTTTTT; CDR3: CASSPSLAGAGIGELFF
J: TRBJ2-7; V: TRBV5-5; D: -; size: -; DNA: TGTGCCAGCCAACAGAGCTCCTACGAGCAGTACTTC; CDR3: CASQQSSYEQYF
J: TRBJ1-1; V: TRBV14; D: TRBD1; size: -; DNA: TGTGCCAGCAGCCAATACAGGGGCGGGACTGAAGCTTTCTTT; CDR3: CASSQYRGGTEAFF